Each of the 25 T cell receptor beta chains below was sequenced from the same sample in a study of T cell responses to AZD1222 COVID-19 vaccine. TCRdb's copy holds only in-frame clones and misses some; the assay was immunoSEQ multiplex PCR. This table has 120,000 or so clones, about nine tenths appearing once. The source was peripheral blood, collected on day 0 of AZD1222 vaccination. Receptors were obtained from an adult in good health.

DNA of the CDR3: TGTGCCATCAGTGAGTCGAACAGGGTTGGAAACACCATATATTTT. This translates into CAISESNRVGNTIYF. The chain combines TRBV10-3 with TRBJ1-3; D might be TRBD1 (6 bases). V was trimmed by 0 bases and J by 3 bases, leaving 9 bases between them. The CDR3 spans 15 residues. Per the germline V gene, CDR1 is ENHRY and CDR2 is SYGVKD.

The count of this clone is one. The V call is TRBV5-5, the J call TRBJ2-1; 7 bases are shared with TRBD2. This CDR3 has 15 residues. Trimming at V came to 3 bases and at J to 5 bases, leaving 8 bases not matched to a gene. Germline V lookup: CDR1 SGHKS, CDR2 YYEKEE (reference sequence). CDR3 DNA: TGTGCCAGCAGCTCCACCCCCACTAGCGACAATGAGCAGTTCTTC. It is translated as CASSSTPTSDNEQFF.

This clone was recorded only once. V gene TRBV3-1 (or the pseudogene TRBV3-2) combines with J gene TRBJ2-3, with 9 bases aligning to TRBD2. The CDR3 runs to 14 residues. Germline CDR1 reads LGHDT; CDR2 reads YNNKEL (reference sequence). Germline trimming cut 4 bases from V and 2 bases from J; bases unmatched to any gene: 1. In nucleotides, the CDR3 is TGTGCCAGCAGCCGCGGGAGGGTCACAGATACGCAGTATTTT. Translated: CASSRGRVTDTQYF.

This clone has just a few counts. This chain uses TRBV6-6 with TRBJ2-7; 10 positions agree with TRBD1. CDR1 is MNHNY, CDR2 SVGAGI, per germline (reference sequence). J lost 4 bases, V lost 6 bases, and 6 bases had no gene match. This CDR3 contains 14 residues. In nucleotides, the CDR3 is TGTGCCAGCAGCCCGTGGACAGGGGGTTACGAGCAGTACTTC. It codes for CASSPWTGGYEQYF.

V is TRBV9 and J is TRBJ1-4; 8 positions match TRBD1. Per the germline V gene, CDR1 is SGDLS and CDR2 is YYNGEE. CDR3 size: 14 residues. Trimming at V came to 0 bases and at J to 6 bases, leaving 1 base not matched to a gene. As DNA, the CDR3 is TGTGCCAGCAGCGTAGCAGGGGGCGATGAAAAACTGTTTTTT. Translation: CASSVAGGDEKLFF.

V gene TRBV24-1 combines with J gene TRBJ2-7; a weak D match, TRBD1 (5 bases). This CDR3 has 13 amino acids. Germline lookup yields CDR1 KGHDR and CDR2 SFDVKD. Trimming pared 4 bases from V and 4 bases from J, leaving 10 bases between. CDR3 sequence: CATSDPGIYEQYF. CDR3 sequence (DNA): TGTGCCACCAGTGACCCAGGGATATACGAGCAGTACTTC.

The rearrangement links TRBV11-2 to TRBJ2-5, with 15 positions matching TRBD2. V gave up 5 bases and J gave up 4 bases; unmatched junction bases: 8. CDR1 SGHAT and CDR2 FQNNGV come from the germline V gene. CDR3 size: 17 residues. In DNA, the CDR3 is TGTGCCAGCAGCCCGCGAGAGGGACTAGCGGGAGGAGAGACCCAGTACTTC. Translating it yields CASSPREGLAGGETQYF.

The chain carries TRBV7-2 and TRBJ2-2; possible D gene TRBD2, 6 bases. CDR1 and CDR2 from the germline V gene are SGHTA and FQGNSA. Trimming removed 4 bases at V and 4 bases at J, with 16 bases between. This CDR3 has 16 residues. CDR3 coding DNA: TGTGCCAGCAGCTCCCTAGCGCGAGGTATCACCGGGGAGCTGTTTTTT. Translated: CASSSLARGITGELFF.

The chain joins TRBV7-2 to TRBJ2-3; 11 bases agree with TRBD1. Germline CDR1 and CDR2: SGHTA and FQGNSA. The CDR3 has 18 amino acids. Losses at the gene ends were 2 bases for V and 2 bases for J; bases not matched to a gene: 9. CDR3 residues: CASSLPTDRGRPTDTQYF. CDR3 nucleotide sequence: TGTGCCAGCAGCTTACCAACGGACAGGGGGCGGCCCACAGATACGCAGTATTTT. The full variable domain, in which reference TRBV7-2 and TRBJ2-3 provide the parts outside the CDR3, is GAGVSQSPSNKVTEKGKDVELRCDPISGHTALYWYRQSLGQGLEFLIYFQGNSAPDKSGLPSDRFSAERTGGSVSTLTIQRTQQEDSAVYLCASSLPTDRGRPTDTQYFGPGTRLTVL.

This rearrangement joins TRBV14 to TRBJ2-3; unclear D gene. V was cut by 1 base and J by 9 bases, with 8 bases left in between. There are 12 residues in the CDR3. Germline V gene lookup returns CDR1 SGHDN and CDR2 FVKESK. CDR3 DNA sequence: TGTGCCAGCAGCCAAGGGCTTGGGACGCAGTATTTT. It is translated as CASSQGLGTQYF.

The chain carries TRBV29-1 and TRBJ2-1; 10 positions agree with TRBD2. Germline CDR1 reads SQVTM; CDR2 reads ANQGSEA. This CDR3 is 15 amino acids long. The trim removed 1 base at V and 4 bases at J, leaving 4 bases unmatched. DNA for the CDR3: TGCAGCGTTGAAGGCAGGACTAGCGGTTACAATGAGCAGTTCTTC. Residues: CSVEGRTSGYNEQFF.

This chain uses TRBV6-5 with TRBJ2-7; tentative D call: TRBD2 (5 bases). Germline V lookup: CDR1 MNHEY, CDR2 SVGAGI. The CDR3 covers 14 residues. Trimming removed 2 bases from V and 6 bases from J, with 14 bases in between. The CDR3 sequence is CASSYQDSWGEQYF. In DNA form, the CDR3 reads TGTGCCAGCAGTTACCAGGACTCCTGGGGCGAGCAGTACTTC.

This clone was seen only once. This sequence joins TRBV28 and TRBJ1-2; 7 nucleotides match TRBD1. This CDR3 spans 14 amino acids. J was trimmed by 8 bases and V by 4 bases; bases with no gene match: 10. Germline CDR1 and CDR2: MDHEN and SYDVKM. The CDR3 DNA follows: TGTGCCAGCAGTTCCCCCGGACAGGAGAGGGGCTACACCTTC. It specifies CASSSPGQERGYTF.

The chain carries TRBV7-9 and TRBJ2-3; 7 nucleotides agree with TRBD2. V shed 4 bases, J shed 5 bases, and the junction held 21 bases outside the gene matches. Germline-derived CDR1 and CDR2 are SEHNR and FQNEAQ (reference sequence). The CDR3 runs to 19 residues. DNA for the CDR3: TGTGCCAGCAGCTCCCCGTATAATAGCGGGTTACCCCGTGGAGATACGCAGTATTTT. This codes for CASSSPYNSGLPRGDTQYF.

The gene calls are TRBV2 and TRBJ1-6; tentatively, D is TRBD1 (5 bases). This CDR3 has 16 residues. V lost 7 bases and J 9 bases, leaving 22 bases between the germline ends. The V gene's germline CDR1 is SNHLY and CDR2 FYNNEI. The CDR3 sequence is CASNLRGGFRSSPLHF. The CDR3 nucleotides are TGTGCCAGCAACCTTCGGGGGGGATTTCGGAGTTCACCCCTCCACTTT.

This clone came up once. The chain recombines TRBV5-1 with TRBJ2-5; 13 bases agree with TRBD2. The CDR3 contains 16 residues. With V trimmed by 3 bases and J by 5 bases, 7 bases remained unmatched. Germline CDR1 SGHRS, CDR2 YFSETQ. CDR3 coding DNA: TGCGCCAGCAGCTCCGGGACTAGCGGGGTATTGGAGACCCAGTACTTC. Encoded protein: CASSSGTSGVLETQYF.

V usage is TRBV15 and J usage is TRBJ1-5, with D possibly TRBD1 on 6 matching bases. V was shortened by 3 bases and J by 7 bases, with 16 bases between the two germline ends. Germline V gene data show CDR1 as LNHNV and CDR2 as YYDKDF (reference sequence). The CDR3 consists of 15 residues. The CDR3 sequence is CATSRGAGEGQPQHF. As DNA, the CDR3 is TGTGCCACCAGCAGGGGGGCAGGGGAAGGGCAGCCCCAGCATTTT.

This CDR3 reads CASSPPGLAGGEQFF. As DNA, the CDR3 is TGTGCCAGCAGCCCCCCGGGACTAGCGGGAGGGGAGCAGTTCTTC. V is TRBV7-2 and J is TRBJ2-1, with 16 bases aligning to TRBD2. Germline CDR1 and CDR2: SGHTA and FQGNSA. This CDR3 is 15 amino acids long. With V trimmed by 5 bases and J by 10 bases, 5 bases remained unmatched.

V and J are TRBV19 and TRBJ2-1, with a tentative D call TRBD2 (6 bases). The CDR3 length is 15 residues. With 1 base removed from V and 8 bases from J, the gap between germline ends came to 15 bases. CDR1 is LNHDA, CDR2 SQIVND, per germline (reference sequence). The CDR3 bases are TGTGCCAGTAGTATAGTCGGCGGGATCGACTATGAGCAGTTCTTC. Protein product: CASSIVGGIDYEQFF.

This clone was found once. This rearrangement joins TRBV27 to TRBJ1-1; D unresolved. The CDR3 loop spans 15 amino acids. Germline V gene lookup returns CDR1 MNHEY and CDR2 SMNVEV (reference sequence). Trimming removed 5 bases at V and 1 base at J, with 14 bases between. Written as DNA, the CDR3 is TGTGCCAGCAGTCGAGGCATTCTTCGGAACACTGAAGCTTTCTTT. Residues: CASSRGILRNTEAFF.

The rearrangement joins TRBV5-1 to TRBJ1-6; a weak D match, TRBD1 (6 bases). This CDR3 has 15 residues. Per germline, CDR1 SGHRS and CDR2 YFSETQ. The V end was cut by 0 bases, the J end by 8 bases, with 12 bases between. The CDR3 loop reads CASSLVAGDYSPLHF. The DNA for the CDR3 is TGCGCCAGCAGCTTGGTGGCAGGGGATTATTCACCCCTCCACTTT. The full variable domain, in which reference TRBV5-1 and TRBJ1-6 provide the parts outside the CDR3, is KAGVTQTPRYLIKTRGQQVTLSCSPISGHRSVSWYQQTPGQGLQFLFEYFSETQRNKGNFPGRFSGRQFSNSRSEMNVSTLELGDSALYLCASSLVAGDYSPLHFGNGTRLTVT.

The chain uses TRBV19 and TRBJ2-5, with a weak D call TRBD2 (6 bases). CDR3 length: 13 residues. In germline, CDR1 is LNHDA, CDR2 SQIVND (reference sequence). Deletions cut 6 bases from V and 2 bases from J, with 10 bases between. CDR3: CASRVSGQETQYF. DNA for the CDR3: TGTGCCAGTAGGGTTAGCGGACAAGAGACCCAGTACTTC.

The chain uses TRBV28 and TRBJ1-2, with no clear D. The CDR3 totals 14 residues. V gave up 3 bases and J gave up 5 bases, with 13 bases separating them. Germline V gene sequence: CDR1 MDHEN, CDR2 SYDVKM. The CDR3 DNA sequence: TGTGCCAGCAGTTTGAGTAGGGTTGAATATGGCTACACCTTC. It is translated as CASSLSRVEYGYTF.

The CDR3 is CASSVGGTNTGELFF. CDR3 bases: TGTGCCAGCAGCGTAGGGGGGACCAACACCGGGGAGCTGTTTTTT. This chain uses TRBV9 with TRBJ2-2; D is possibly TRBD1 or TRBD2 (5 bases each). The CDR3 covers 15 residues. Germline CDR1 SGDLS, CDR2 YYNGEE. The V and J ends lost 0 bases and 2 bases respectively, with 8 bases between them.

V gene TRBV13 combines with J gene TRBJ1-4, with D possibly being TRBD1 (6 bases). CDR1 PRHDT and CDR2 FYEKMQ come from the germline V gene (reference sequence). The CDR3 is 16 residues long. Between the trimmed V and J ends, which lost 1 base and 2 bases, there was a span of 11 bases. CDR3 loop: CASSLALQGTNEKLFF. The CDR3 nucleotides are TGTGCCAGCAGCTTAGCTTTACAGGGTACTAATGAAAAACTGTTTTTT.